Below, 10 T cell receptor beta chains from the same sample are listed, as sequenced in a study of blood T cell repertoires in COVID-19 (TCRdb year 2020). The method was the immunoSEQ multiplex PCR assay. Held by TCRdb, this immuneACCESS table contains in-frame sequences only and omits some clones. Under half of the omission traces to an unresolved V gene where checked; the cause of the rest is unknown. The sample table holds 35,000 to 45,000 clones, of which 85% to 90% were seen once. The ten largest clones represent over 3.5% of the sample. The sample was peripheral blood. The receptors here all came from a man aged 60 to 75 with acute or convalescent COVID-19.

The V call is TRBV12-5, the J call TRBJ2-3; a weak D match, TRBD1 (6 bases). This CDR3 spans 15 amino acids. Germline CDR1 is LGHNT and CDR2 is FRNRAP. The V gene lost 6 bases and the J gene lost 5 bases, with 18 bases spanning the gap. The CDR3 DNA reads as TGTGCTAGTGGAGATCACACCGGACAGCGAGATACGCAGTATTTT. Amino acid sequence: CASGDHTGQRDTQYF.

The V and J genes are TRBV5-1 and TRBJ2-1, with 13 bases matching TRBD2. This CDR3 is 15 amino acids long. Germline CDR1 SGHRS, CDR2 YFSETQ. The J segment lost 5 bases and the V segment lost 4 bases, leaving 3 bases of the junction unmatched. This chain's CDR3 is CASSLLAGGDNEQFF. The CDR3 coding sequence is TGCGCCAGCAGCCTACTAGCGGGAGGGGACAATGAGCAGTTCTTC.

The chain joins TRBV4-3 to TRBJ1-2, with 9 bases lining up with TRBD1. CDR3 length: 15 residues. Germline loops: CDR1 LGHNA, CDR2 YSLEER. V shed 0 bases and J 8 bases; nucleotides not matched to a gene: 7. The DNA of the CDR3 is TGCGCCAGCAGCCAAGATTATGGAGACAGGGGGGGCTACACCTTC. The encoded protein is CASSQDYGDRGGYTF.

V and J are TRBV5-1 and TRBJ1-2; TRBD1 matches at 12 bases. The trim removed 1 base at V and 7 bases at J, leaving 2 bases unmatched. The V gene's germline CDR1 is SGHRS and CDR2 YFSETQ. This CDR3 comprises 14 residues. CDR3 protein: CASSLPGQGAGYTF. The CDR3 DNA sequence: TGCGCCAGCAGCTTGCCGGGACAGGGGGCTGGCTACACCTTC.

J is TRBJ1-2 and V is TRBV10-3; TRBD1 matches 9 bases. This CDR3 has 13 amino acids. In germline, CDR1 is ENHRY, CDR2 SYGVKD. Trimming took 11 bases from V and 8 from J; bases not matched to a gene: 12. CDR3 protein: CAVLDRGAEGYTF. The CDR3 DNA sequence: TGTGCCGTCTTAGACAGGGGGGCTGAAGGCTACACCTTC.

This clone was seen a few times. The chain links TRBV21-1 to TRBJ2-7; the table calls TRBD2, which could not be checked here. TRBV21-1 is flagged as a pseudogene. The CDR3 runs 16 residues. The CDR3 loop reads CASSKVLAGDSYEQYF. As DNA, the CDR3 is TGTGCCAGCAGCAAAGTCCTAGCGGGAGACTCCTACGAGCAGTACTTC.

The J gene is TRBJ2-7, the V gene TRBV7-2; 7 nucleotides line up with TRBD2. V dropped 3 bases and J dropped 6; count of bases not matched to a gene: 2. In germline, CDR1 is SGHTA, CDR2 FQGNSA. The CDR3 loop spans 12 amino acids. CDR3 sequence reads: CASSLGGGEQYF. Here the CDR3 DNA reads TGTGCCAGCAGCTTGGGGGGGGGCGAGCAGTACTTC.

The rearrangement uses TRBV3-1 (or the pseudogene TRBV3-2) and TRBJ1-3, with D maybe TRBD1 (6 bases). Between the trimmed V and J ends, which lost 4 bases and 0 bases, there was a span of 7 bases. Germline V CDR1 and CDR2: LGHDT, YNNKEL (reference sequence). This CDR3 contains 14 residues. CDR3 protein: CASSLQGSGNTIYF. The CDR3 DNA follows: TGTGCCAGCAGCCTACAGGGCTCTGGAAACACCATATATTTT.

V is TRBV28 and J is TRBJ1-5; D ambiguous. Trimming cost V 2 bases and J 2 bases, with 10 bases left between them. This CDR3 comprises 15 residues. Germline V gene lookup returns CDR1 MDHEN and CDR2 SYDVKM. The CDR3 coding sequence is TGTGCCAGCAGTTTAGTTTCCGCGGGCAATCAGCCCCAGCATTTT. Its translation: CASSLVSAGNQPQHF.

V is TRBV5-1 and J is TRBJ2-5; the match to TRBD2 covers 10 bases. Germline values: CDR1 SGHRS, CDR2 YFSETQ. This CDR3 has 15 residues. V lost 7 bases and J lost 2; bases outside the gene matches: 8. The CDR3 DNA reads as TGCGCCAGCTCCTGGACTAGCGGCCTTCAAGAGACCCAGTACTTC. As protein: CASSWTSGLQETQYF.